The T cell receptor (beta chain) under discussion was sequenced for a study of blood T cell repertoires in COVID-19. Study context: Samples representing acute and convalescent COVID-19 were sourced from the United States, Italy and Spain. PBMCs, B-cell-depleted T cells, or T cells were the source of the cDNA or gDNA that made up the material.

Per the original data handling: Amplification of reference gene primers was used by the study to estimate nucleated cell counts. Sequencing used immunoSEQ multiplex PCR; TCRdb keeps in-frame clones, though not all of them. The D gene and trimming were derived from the DNA, and the V and J assignments and clone size from that table. This sample has about 190,000 clones; roughly 80% occur once, and the top ten carry approximately 13%. Germline V CDR1 and CDR2: MNHNY, SVGAGI (reference sequence). The CDR3 extends over 15 amino acids. V gave up 7 bases and J gave up 0 bases; unmatched junction bases: 5. The receptor was derived from a man in his forties or fifties who had recovered from COVID-19. This chain joins TRBV6-6 and TRBJ2-7; 11 positions match TRBD2. The sequenced sample consisted of peripheral blood. The CDR3 is CASTDGLAGSYEQYF. For the CDR3, the DNA is TGTGCCAGCACCGATGGACTAGCGGGCTCCTACGAGCAGTACTTC.